This TCR beta chain was captured in a study of cytomegalovirus exposure and HLA in healthy donors. Points from the study as a whole: Some V segments, including TRBV6-2 and TRBV6-3, were excluded as indistinguishable. In an earlier analysis, in 620 or so donors, most V segments appeared productive either ~90% or ~30% of the time. Serostatus for CMV was the only available immune exposure information. Rarity marked most TCR sequences, yet some public TCRs occurred in many donors.

Points on this clone: Its cognate antigen is unknown.

V lost 9 bases to trimming and J lost 7 bases, with 21 bases between them. CDR3 length equals 14 residues. Germline CDR1 is LNHNV and CDR2 is YYDKDF (reference sequence). The primer mix had 60 Vbeta and 13 Jbeta primers. TCRdb's copy holds only in-frame clones and misses some; the assay was immunoSEQ multiplex PCR. This table has roughly 180,000 clones, approximately 88% appearing once. The chain uses TRBV15 and TRBJ2-5; TRBD2 is a possible D gene (6 bases). The specimen sequenced was PBMCs. This TCR came from a boy under 10 years old in good health and CMV-seronegative. CDR3 bases: TGTGCCACAGGGACTGGCGGGGTTCGGGGGACCCAGTACTTC. This codes for CATGTGGVRGTQYF.